This T cell receptor beta chain was recorded in a study of blood T cell repertoires in COVID-19 (dated by TCRdb to 2019 to 2021). About the investigation overall: Collaborator samples came from the United States, Italy and Spain and covered acute and convalescent phases of COVID-19. Sample metadata almost always included a de-identified subject ID, COVID-19 status, age in years and sex. Where available, HLA class I and class II types were obtained from metadata supplied by the sample provider rather than from assay-based typing. The samples were drawn from the first 160 participants of the ongoing ImmuneRACE study and from 1,200 or so subjects provided by 6 global collaborators. A freely available public database, intended as a resource for researchers studying the immune response to SARS-CoV-2, is where the repertoires were released. Deeply sampled blood TCRbeta repertoires from subjects exposed to, actively infected with, or recovered from COVID-19 were included in the dataset. The material from the prospective study consisted of cDNA or gDNA derived from T cells, B-cell-depleted T cells, or PBMCs. Overall results and qualifications from the work: Clinical and demographic metadata were provided uncurated, with the amount varying by source and participant.

Participants in the prospective study were enrolled through a virtual design, were aged roughly 18 to 90 years, and lived in approximately 24 United States geographic areas. Cohort assignment in the prospective study relied on participant-reported clinical history from a screening survey and a study questionnaire. Exposed participants had been in contact, within 2 weeks of entering the study, with a person who had a PCR-confirmed or clinician-diagnosed case of COVID-19. In the prospective study, whole blood, serum and a nasopharyngeal or oropharyngeal swab were collected from each participant by mobile phlebotomists. Participants in the prospective study had the option to provide additional blood draws and questionnaires over an approximately 2-month period. Prospective study blood samples were shipped either frozen or at room temperature before DNA extraction. The immunoSEQ Assay, a bias-controlled multiplex PCR, was used to amplify TCRbeta CDR3 regions from genomic DNA. Per the original workflow: The number of nucleated cells in each sample was estimated by amplification of reference gene primers within the assay. Sequence reads were collapsed and filtered to measure the absolute abundance of every unique TCRbeta CDR3 rearrangement. For each sample, productive Simpson clonality was calculated as the square root of Simpson's diversity index over productive rearrangements. This immuneACCESS table, as held by TCRdb, lists in-frame sequences with V and J called but not all clones. Of the missing ones, under half trace to an unresolved V gene in checked studies; the others have no known cause. From that table come the V and J calls and clone size; the DNA was used to work out D and trimming. For this sample there are some 270,000 clones; about 91% appear just once. The ten largest clones represent 2.8% of the sample.

The junction shows trimming of 2 bases on V and 8 bases on J, plus 16 bases between the germline ends. The CDR3, cysteine through phenylalanine, is 16 amino acids long. CDR3 DNA only is kept here, 48 bases in frame from base 1. As encoded in the germline V gene, CDR1 is SGHAT while CDR2 is FQNNGV. A note on this clone: Its antigen is still unknown. Base qualities were left out, and no much larger clone turns up one base away.

The material sequenced was PBMCs or T cells enriched from blood (not recorded which). The TCR sequence derives from a man between 35 and 55 years old who had been exposed to COVID-19. The chain uses TRBV11-2 and TRBJ1-6; confidence is insufficient to name the D gene. Here is the DNA: TGTGCCAGCAGCTTAAGGCCGGAAGCCCTAGATTCACCCCTCCACTTT. The translation is CASSLRPEALDSPLHF.